This note documents a single T cell receptor beta chain sequence. Its antigen has not been determined. Qualities for individual bases were not recorded, and no much larger clone is one base off. CD8 naive samples consisted of CD45RO-negative cells that were positively selected for CCR7, yielding a CD45RA+CCR7+ population without TemRA cells. The donors were healthy, HIV-negative adults with no recently reported acute infections or vaccinations. All donors were Caucasian adults living in Nashville, Tennessee, USA. After blood collection by leukapheresis, PBMCs were isolated using Ficoll-Histopaque density gradient centrifugation and then cryopreserved in the vapor phase of liquid nitrogen. Purity and quantity of every magnetically sorted T cell population were checked by analytical flow cytometry. Genomic DNA was isolated from every sorted fraction and measured by UV absorbance on a Nanodrop 2000c.

This entry is derived from a study of shared clonotypes between healthy human individuals (dated by TCRdb to between 2020 and 2021). Some background on the complete study: The cohort included three men and a couple of women between 18 and 49 years of age. Per donor, three plates each were used for CD4 naive and CD4 memory, two for CD8 naive, and one for CD8 memory. To estimate repertoire size and how much clonotypes are shared between individuals, the study performed deep sequencing of blood TCR repertoires from 4 to 6 healthy adults. To increase sequencing depth and limit assay-specific biases, TCR repertoire library preparation and sequencing were carried out by different laboratories using diverse techniques. Per donor, leukapheresis produced somewhere between about 0.94 and 8.9 billion PBMCs. Overall study results and their limits: Rarefaction of sorted-subset datasets indicated incomplete sequencing despite the large sequencing depth. Sampling was limited to blood, and TCR repertoires in tissue likely differ from TCR repertoires in blood. Naive subsets generally had larger estimated clonotype richness than memory subsets did. When a handful of donors were compared, the shared fraction of clonotypes was around 4.6% for naive CD4, approximately 3.3% for naive CD8, about 2.4% for memory CD4, and 0.4% for memory CD8. Pairwise subsampling led to the expectation that sequencing depth would affect the degree of clonotype sharing among donors. Clonotypes shared by all four sorted-subset donors showed higher generation probabilities than non-shared clonotypes. The small number of donors limited the genetic and exposure-history diversity represented.

From its cysteine to its phenylalanine, the CDR3 spans 13 amino acids. Of the read, only the CDR3 DNA is kept; its 39 bases are in frame from base 1. Cut back by 6 bases and 1 base, the V and J ends lie 8 bases apart. The germline V gene (reference sequence) specifies MNHEY as CDR1 and SMNVEV as CDR2. Using the deep immunoSEQ assay, multiplex PCR amplified TCR CDR3 regions from genomic DNA. For each cell subset, the extracted genomic DNA was distributed evenly across all wells of several immunoSEQ 96-well plates, and each plate served as one replicate. For sorted subsets, roughly 200 ng of genomic DNA, equivalent to some 33,000 T cell genomes, went into each replicate PCR. Purified libraries were measured with a Qubit 3.0 fluorometer, size-checked on a Bioanalyzer 2100, and measured again with the KAPA Library Quantification kit. Every immunoSEQ 96-well plate was sequenced on a dedicated single-read 150-cycle Illumina NextSeq 550 flow cell. Per the original workflow: Because only junctional sequences without quality scores were contained in the immunoSEQ output, filtering matching that applied to full-length reads could not be performed. To assign V/J genes and CDR3, sequences were annotated using PyIR, a Python wrapper for IgBLAST v1.9, with IMGT germline references. Reads were filtered out if the reads had weak V/J assignments (E-value above 1e-6), no CDR3, stop codons, out-of-frame junctions, or ambiguous translated residues. V3J clonotypes were defined by identical inferred V gene, J gene, and CDR3 amino acid sequence. The percentage overlap between two repertoires was calculated by dividing the number of shared unique clonotypes by the size of the smaller repertoire. Richness of each repertoire was evaluated using RTK rarefaction, the Chao1 estimator, and Recon v2.1 estimates of unobserved clonotypes. Generation probabilities were computed with OLGA for all TCRbeta clonotypes obtained by the gDNA method from four donors. The table comes from immuneACCESS by way of TCRdb, which keeps in-frame sequences with V and J called. Part of the clones is missing from these tables; in studies checked, under half for an unresolved V gene and the rest for unknown reasons. The V and J calls and clone size were taken over from that table, and D and trimming were inferred from the DNA. Within this sample are roughly 2,000,000 clones, with around 96% of them counted one time only. The ten largest clones capture roughly 1.2% of the sample.

Source material: naive CD8+ T cells sorted from blood. This specimen's cell subset or site label, per the study, means: CD45RA+CCR7+. The sequence joins TRBV27 to TRBJ2-3; D gene: possibly TRBD1, on 5 matching bases. The receptor was derived from a man younger than 35 in good health. Here is the DNA: TGTGCCAGCAGATTAGGGGGCACAGATACGCAGTATTTT. Its protein reads: CASRLGGTDTQYF.